These 30 T cell receptor beta chains originate from one sample sequenced in a study of tumour-infiltrating T cells in Burkitt lymphoma. Clones were sequenced by immunoSEQ multiplex PCR, and TCRdb holds only the in-frame ones, with some missing. Of about 14,000 clones listed, 30% are singletons. Sequenced material: tumor tissue. The receptor source for this set is a human donor with diffuse large B-cell lymphoma.

The chain couples TRBV7-2 to TRBJ2-7; weak D call: TRBD1 (6 bases). V gave up 4 bases and J gave up 1 base, with 11 bases separating them. The CDR3 sequence is 14 residues long. The germline gives CDR1 SGHTA, CDR2 FQGNSA. The CDR3 DNA reads TGTGCCAGCAGCTCTGACAGGTTTTCCTACGAGCAGTACTTC. This gives the protein CASSSDRFSYEQYF.

This rearrangement joins TRBV9 to TRBJ2-3, with TRBD2 matching 14 bases. The J segment lost 1 base and the V segment lost 5 bases, leaving 3 bases of the junction unmatched. This CDR3 contains 16 residues. The germline CDR1 and CDR2 sequences are SGDLS and YYNGEE. The CDR3 DNA reads as TGTGCCAGCAGTCAGGGACTAGCGGGAGGCACAGATACGCAGTATTTT. It codes for CASSQGLAGGTDTQYF.

There are a few counts of this clone. The gene calls are TRBV2 and TRBJ2-2; D gene uncertain. The CDR3 is made up of 16 amino acids. V shed 2 bases and J shed 6 bases, with 16 bases lying between them. Germline assignment: CDR1 SNHLY and CDR2 FYNNEI. The CDR3 is CASSERRPLSAGELFF. In DNA, the CDR3 is TGTGCCAGCAGTGAAAGGCGACCTCTTTCGGCCGGGGAGCTGTTTTTT. Based on the CDR3 plus reference TRBV2 and TRBJ2-2, the full variable domain is EPEVTQTPSHQVTQMGQEVILRCVPISNHLYFYWYRQILGQKVEFLVSFYNNEISEKSEIFDDQFSVERPDGSNFTLKIRSTKLEDSAMYFCASSERRPLSAGELFFGEGSRLTVL.

The chain links TRBV18 to TRBJ1-4; D not certain. Germline V gives CDR1 KGHSH, CDR2 LQKENI. V was shortened by 2 bases and J by 0 bases, with 13 bases between the two germline ends. The CDR3 spans 17 residues. The CDR3 spells CASSPTWNGATNEKLFF. The CDR3, as DNA: TGTGCCAGCTCACCAACTTGGAACGGGGCAACTAATGAAAAACTGTTTTTT.

The chain employs TRBV7-9 and TRBJ1-4; D not certain. The CDR3 is 15 amino acids. Germline V gene data show CDR1 as SEHNR and CDR2 as FQNEAQ (reference sequence). Trimming left V 1 base short and J 5 bases short, with 11 bases between. CDR3 sequence reads: CASSLGTAPNEKLFF. The DNA for the CDR3 is TGTGCCAGCAGCTTAGGAACCGCGCCAAATGAAAAACTGTTTTTT.

The rearrangement uses TRBV5-1 and TRBJ1-2, with TRBD1 matching over 9 bases. The CDR3 length is 16 residues. Germline V gene sequence: CDR1 SGHRS, CDR2 YFSETQ. V lost 4 bases to trimming and J lost 3 bases; unmatched junction nucleotides: 10. CDR3 loop: CASSRGQGSLHYGYTF. The DNA of the CDR3 is TGCGCCAGCAGCCGGGGACAGGGATCCCTCCACTATGGCTACACCTTC.

J is TRBJ2-3 and V is TRBV10-3; 8 positions agree with TRBD2. Germline V CDR1 and CDR2: ENHRY, SYGVKD. The CDR3 loop spans 14 amino acids. V was pared by 4 bases and J by 3 bases, with 3 bases of the junction left unmatched. In DNA form, the CDR3 reads TGTGCCATCAGTGCCGGGGGGGGTACAGATACGCAGTATTTT. It codes for CAISAGGGTDTQYF.

This chain links TRBV19 with TRBJ2-3, with TRBD2 matching over 11 bases. The junction had 5 bases not matched to a gene; V was cut back by 10 bases and J by 2 bases. The V gene's germline CDR1 is LNHDA and CDR2 SQIVND (reference sequence). The CDR3 consists of 14 residues. The DNA of the CDR3 is TGTGCCACCACTAGCGGGAGAGACACAGATACGCAGTATTTT. It is translated as CATTSGRDTDTQYF.

The chain is built from TRBV2 and TRBJ1-2; a weak D match, TRBD1 (5 bases). Trimming cost V 5 bases and J 2 bases, with 12 bases left between them. This CDR3 comprises 14 residues. CDR1 and CDR2 (germline): SNHLY, FYNNEI. CDR3 nucleotides: TGTGCCAGCAGTCAACCACAGGTGAACTATGGCTACACCTTC. Its translation: CASSQPQVNYGYTF.

This clone was detected a few times. The V gene is TRBV15, the J gene TRBJ2-7; D gene ambiguous. V lost 0 bases to trimming and J lost 2 bases, with 23 bases between them. CDR1 is LNHNV, CDR2 YYDKDF, per germline (reference sequence). CDR3 length: 19 residues. Here the CDR3 DNA reads TGTGCCACCAGCAGAGATCATTCACGGAGTGGGTTATACGCCTACGAGCAGTACTTC. The encoded protein is CATSRDHSRSGLYAYEQYF.

The chain joins TRBV6-6 to TRBJ2-5; either TRBD1 or TRBD2 may fit D (6 bases each). Germline CDR1 and CDR2: MNHNY and SVGAGI (reference sequence). V lost 7 bases, J lost 2 bases, and 11 bases lay in between. This CDR3 is 13 amino acids long. This CDR3 reads CASMGGGQETQYF. The CDR3 bases are TGTGCCAGCATGGGGGGCGGACAAGAGACCCAGTACTTC.

V is TRBV18 and J is TRBJ2-5, with 8 nucleotides matching TRBD1. This CDR3 region has 15 residues. Unmatched junction bases numbered 9, after V lost 5 bases and J lost 4 bases. Looked up from germline, CDR1 is KGHSH and CDR2 is LQKENI. The CDR3 loop is CASSERQGSPETQYF. The CDR3 DNA reads TGTGCCAGCTCAGAAAGACAGGGGAGCCCAGAGACCCAGTACTTC.

This clone was seen a handful of times. The chain couples TRBV2 to TRBJ2-7; tentatively, D is TRBD1 (6 bases). Germline loops: CDR1 SNHLY, CDR2 FYNNEI. This CDR3 is 13 amino acids long. V lost 8 bases to trimming and J lost 2 bases, with 13 bases between them. The CDR3 loop reads CASYGTPTYEQYF. In nucleotides, the CDR3 is TGTGCCAGCTACGGGACACCCACCTACGAGCAGTACTTC.

This clone came up a few times. The V gene is TRBV7-9, the J gene TRBJ2-7; 7 nucleotides match TRBD1. V gave up 0 bases and J gave up 2 bases; unmatched junction bases: 1. The CDR3 covers 14 residues. CDR1 SEHNR and CDR2 FQNEAQ come from the germline V gene (reference sequence). The DNA for the CDR3 is TGTGCCAGCAGCTTAGCGGACAGGACCTACGAGCAGTACTTC. Translated: CASSLADRTYEQYF.

This clone counts as medium-sized. The rearrangement uses TRBV9 and TRBJ2-3; 9 bases map to TRBD1. CDR1 and CDR2 (germline): SGDLS, YYNGEE. The CDR3 runs 17 residues. V shed 1 base and J 0 bases; nucleotides not matched to a gene: 6. The CDR3 reads CASSVPRTGESTDTQYF. CDR3 sequence (DNA): TGTGCCAGCAGCGTACCTCGGACAGGGGAAAGCACAGATACGCAGTATTTT.

The CDR3, as DNA: TGTGCCACCCACCCTATGACTAGTTCGAACACCGGGGAGCTGTTTTTT. Translated, it gives CATHPMTSSNTGELFF. This chain links TRBV27 with TRBJ2-2, with D perhaps TRBD2 (6 bases). The germline CDR1 and CDR2 sequences are MNHEY and SMNVEV (reference sequence). Trimming pared 10 bases from V and 0 bases from J, leaving 18 bases between. The CDR3 runs 16 residues.

The chain joins TRBV5-1 to TRBJ2-1; 10 bases align to TRBD2. Per germline, CDR1 SGHRS and CDR2 YFSETQ. With 3 bases clipped from V and 9 bases from J, the junction kept 12 bases outside the gene matches. This CDR3 comprises 16 residues. The CDR3 sequence: CASSYRLAGGLPEQFF. In DNA, the CDR3 is TGCGCCAGCAGCTACCGGTTAGCGGGAGGTTTACCTGAGCAGTTCTTC.

This clone was picked up a small number of times. The chain carries TRBV14 and TRBJ1-1, with D uncertain. This CDR3 comprises 13 residues. V was pared by 0 bases and J by 2 bases, with 4 bases between. CDR1 SGHDN and CDR2 FVKESK come from the germline V gene. CDR3 DNA: TGTGCCAGCAGCCAAGAATCTAACACTGAAGCTTTCTTT. It is translated as CASSQESNTEAFF.

This clone is labeled medium-sized. The chain employs TRBV4-1 and TRBJ1-4; D is ambiguous. Germline CDR1 reads MGHRA; CDR2 reads YSYEKL. The CDR3 consists of 14 residues. V was clipped by 3 bases and J by 4 bases, with 9 bases between them. The CDR3 here is CASSHLGSNEKLFF. In DNA, the CDR3 is TGCGCCAGCAGCCACCTCGGAAGTAATGAAAAACTGTTTTTT.

This clone turned up a few times. The chain is built from TRBV6-6 and TRBJ1-1; TRBD1 is a possible D gene (6 bases). Germline V CDR1 and CDR2: MNHNY, SVGAGI (reference sequence). The CDR3 spans 14 residues. Trimming pared 7 bases from V and 0 bases from J, leaving 12 bases between. CDR3 DNA: TGTGCCAGCATTTTAGGGGGAATGAACACTGAAGCTTTCTTT. This sequence encodes CASILGGMNTEAFF.

A few counts support this clone. This chain joins TRBV14 and TRBJ2-1, with TRBD2 identical over 10 bases. Germline CDR1 and CDR2: SGHDN and FVKESK. CDR3 size: 16 residues. Trimming at V came to 2 bases and at J to 8 bases, leaving 9 bases not matched to a gene. The CDR3: CASSQFLAGAWDEQFF. The CDR3 DNA sequence: TGTGCCAGCAGCCAATTCCTAGCGGGAGCCTGGGATGAGCAGTTCTTC.

This chain connects TRBV21-1 to TRBJ2-5; the table's D gene call, TRBD2, was not cross checked with the DNA. TRBV21-1 is a pseudogene locus. The CDR3 is made up of 15 amino acids. CDR3 bases: TGTGCCAGCAGCAAAGTTCCTCTAGCTTGGGAGACCCAGTACTTC. This codes for CASSKVPLAWETQYF.

The gene calls are TRBV5-1 and TRBJ2-7, with 7 bases identical to TRBD2. The V segment lost 0 bases and the J segment 6 bases; nucleotides outside the gene matches: 3. The CDR3 covers 13 residues. Germline loops: CDR1 SGHRS, CDR2 YFSETQ. As DNA, the CDR3 is TGCGCCAGCAGCTTGGTTGGGGAGGGCGAGCAGTACTTC. Translation gives CASSLVGEGEQYF.

This clone was recorded a few times. The V gene is TRBV5-4, the J gene TRBJ1-1; possible D gene TRBD1, 5 bases. Trimming took off 4 bases at V and 1 base at J, with 14 bases between the two ends. The CDR3 spans 15 residues. Germline V CDR1 and CDR2: SGHNT, YYREEE (reference sequence). CDR3 in DNA: TGTGCCAGCAGCAGACCTAGTGGGGGGAACACTGAAGCTTTCTTT. Translation gives CASSRPSGGNTEAFF.

The rearrangement links TRBV7-9 to TRBJ1-1; 8 bases align to TRBD1. The junction had 0 bases not matched to a gene; V was cut back by 2 bases and J by 4 bases. Germline V gene lookup returns CDR1 SEHNR and CDR2 FQNEAQ (reference sequence). The CDR3 spans 13 residues. CDR3: CASSLQGATEAFF. The CDR3 DNA follows: TGTGCCAGCAGCTTACAGGGGGCCACTGAAGCTTTCTTT.

There are a few counts of this clone. The chain is built from TRBV5-5 and TRBJ1-4; unclear D gene. From germline, CDR1 is SGHKS and CDR2 YYEKEE (reference sequence). V dropped 2 bases and J dropped 5 bases, with 10 bases sitting between them. This CDR3 spans 14 amino acids. The CDR3 DNA is TGTGCCAGCAGCTTACCTAACGGCAATGAAAAACTGTTTTTT. This translates into CASSLPNGNEKLFF.

This chain connects TRBV30 to TRBJ2-1; D gene ambiguous. The V end lost 0 bases, the J end lost 3 bases, and 6 bases lay between the germline ends. From germline, CDR1 is GTSNPN and CDR2 SVGIG (reference sequence). CDR3 length equals 13 residues. Here the CDR3 DNA reads TGTGCCTGGAGTGTACGTGGCTACAATGAGCAGTTCTTC. This translates into CAWSVRGYNEQFF.

This chain connects TRBV9 to TRBJ1-5; 10 bases are shared with TRBD1. The CDR3 is 15 residues long. From germline, CDR1 is SGDLS and CDR2 YYNGEE. Trimming at V came to 0 bases and at J to 8 bases, leaving 5 bases not matched to a gene. The CDR3, as DNA: TGTGCCAGCAGCGTAGATGCGGACAGGGGGAAGCCCCAGCATTTT. As protein: CASSVDADRGKPQHF.

The chain has TRBV30 and TRBJ2-3; D unresolved. Trimming took off 0 bases at V and 11 bases at J, with 12 bases between the two ends. Germline CDR1 and CDR2: GTSNPN and SVGIG (reference sequence). The CDR3 has 12 amino acids. CDR3 region: CAWSVRRPVQYF. The DNA for the CDR3 is TGTGCCTGGAGTGTACGCAGGCCAGTGCAGTATTTT.

This clone was seen a single time. The gene calls are TRBV4-1 and TRBJ1-2, with 10 bases matching TRBD1. The V gene's germline CDR1 is MGHRA and CDR2 YSYEKL. This CDR3 contains 17 residues. Trimming at V came to 4 bases and at J to 5 bases, leaving 13 bases not matched to a gene. In DNA form, the CDR3 reads TGCGCCAGCAGCCGAGTTTTCGGGACAGGGGATTCTTATGGCTACACCTTC. It specifies CASSRVFGTGDSYGYTF.